This entry features one T cell receptor (beta chain) sequence. The sample is drawn from a study of cytomegalovirus exposure and HLA in healthy donors. Study as a whole: The 120 validation repertoires matched the 600 to 700 first-cohort repertoires in platform, a later analysis reported.

Libraries were prepared by immunoSEQ multiplex PCR; TCRdb keeps only in-frame clonotypes and omits some of them. Of around 250,000 clones in the sample, around 89% were seen once. It was the approximately 110-subject validation cohort, separate from the approximately 700-subject first cohort, to which the donors belonged. Germline V gene data show CDR1 as SGHRS and CDR2 as YFSETQ. The CDR3 sequence is 15 residues long. The V end was cut by 3 bases, the J end by 2 bases, with 14 bases between. The chain carries TRBV5-1 and TRBJ1-2; D may be TRBD1 (5 bases). The sample taken for sequencing was PBMCs. This clonotype was obtained from a woman younger than 30 in good health and CMV-seronegative. The CDR3 bases are TGCGCCAGCAGCTCCCAATCGACAGCCAACTATGGCTACACCTTC. Protein: CASSSQSTANYGYTF.